The present TCR beta chain was sequenced within a study of technical replicates of blood from a handful of donors. The V and J ends lost 0 bases and 4 bases, in that order; junction bases with no gene match: 12. The CDR3 loop spans 18 amino acids. Germline CDR1 reads SGDLS; CDR2 reads YYNGEE. The protocol was immunoSEQ multiplex PCR, while the TCRdb copy is restricted to in-frame clones and leaves out a portion. The sample shows tens of thousands of clones, approximately 86% of them seen only once. The origin of this receptor is a human donor in good health. Some clones in this sample may be carry-over from other donors' samples. Input material: PBMCs. The rearrangement links TRBV9 to TRBJ2-1, with 8 nucleotides matching TRBD2. DNA of the CDR3: TGTGCCAGCAGCGTAGCTACCCTAGCGGGTACACCTTACAATGAGCAGTTCTTC. This gives the protein CASSVATLAGTPYNEQFF.